This T cell receptor (beta chain) was sequenced for a study of T cell responses to AZD1222 COVID-19 vaccine. Turning to the study itself: Pooled together were second doses at about 4 or about 12 weeks.

CDR3 length: 12 amino acids. With 3 bases removed from V and 6 bases from J, the gap between germline ends came to 5 bases. Germline lookup yields CDR1 KGHDR and CDR2 SFDVKD. With respect to this clone: Its target is not known.

Sequencing used immunoSEQ multiplex PCR; TCRdb keeps in-frame clones, though not all of them. The table lists approximately 150,000 clones, over 85% of them singletons, with 2.6% in the top ten. Study-level results: All repertoire sampling was performed exclusively after the peak T cell response. Clonal diversity was possibly underestimated, and white British individuals and females predominated among donors.

The clonotype originates from an adult in good health. Sequenced here: peripheral blood, sampled on day 0 of AZD1222 vaccination. V is TRBV24-1 and J is TRBJ2-1; D unresolved. This CDR3 reads CATSDSSNEQFF. CDR3 bases: TGTGCCACCAGTGATAGCTCCAATGAGCAGTTCTTC.